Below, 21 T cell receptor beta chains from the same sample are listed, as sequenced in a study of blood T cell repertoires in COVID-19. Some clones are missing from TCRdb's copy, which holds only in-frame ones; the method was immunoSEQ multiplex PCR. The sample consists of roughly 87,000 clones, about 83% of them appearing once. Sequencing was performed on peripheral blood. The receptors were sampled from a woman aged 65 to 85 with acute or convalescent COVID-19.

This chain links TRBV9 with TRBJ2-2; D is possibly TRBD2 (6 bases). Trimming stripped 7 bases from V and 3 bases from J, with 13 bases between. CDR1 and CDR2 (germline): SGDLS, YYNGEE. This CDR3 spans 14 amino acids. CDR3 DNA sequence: TGTGCCAGCGGGGGGACGGCTGACACCGGGGAGCTGTTTTTT. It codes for CASGGTADTGELFF.

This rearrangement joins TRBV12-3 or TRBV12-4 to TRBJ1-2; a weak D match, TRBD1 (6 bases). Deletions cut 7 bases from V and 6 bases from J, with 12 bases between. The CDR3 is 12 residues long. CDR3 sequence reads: CASTLGGDGYTF. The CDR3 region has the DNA TGTGCCAGCACTCTAGGGGGTGATGGCTACACCTTC.

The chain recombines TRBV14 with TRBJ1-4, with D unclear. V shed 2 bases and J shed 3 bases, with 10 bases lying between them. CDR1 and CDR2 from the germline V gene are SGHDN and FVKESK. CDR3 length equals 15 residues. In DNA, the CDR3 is TGTGCCAGCAGCCAATTCGGGGAGGCTAATGAAAAACTGTTTTTT. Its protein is CASSQFGEANEKLFF.

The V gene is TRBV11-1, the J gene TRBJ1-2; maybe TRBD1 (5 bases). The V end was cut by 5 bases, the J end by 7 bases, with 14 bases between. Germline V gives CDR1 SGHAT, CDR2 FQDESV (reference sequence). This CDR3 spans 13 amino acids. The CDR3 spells CASSNDPGFGYTF. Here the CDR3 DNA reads TGTGCCAGCAGCAACGACCCAGGGTTTGGCTACACCTTC.

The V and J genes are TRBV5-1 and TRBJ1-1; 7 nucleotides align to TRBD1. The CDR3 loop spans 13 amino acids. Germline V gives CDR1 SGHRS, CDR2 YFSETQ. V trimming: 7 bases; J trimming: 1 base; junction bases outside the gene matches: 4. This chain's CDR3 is CASRQGGNTEAFF. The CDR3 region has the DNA TGCGCCAGCCGACAGGGAGGGAACACTGAAGCTTTCTTT.

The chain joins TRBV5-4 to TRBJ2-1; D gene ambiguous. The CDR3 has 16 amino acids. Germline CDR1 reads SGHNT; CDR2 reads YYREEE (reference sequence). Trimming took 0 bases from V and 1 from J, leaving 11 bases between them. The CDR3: CASSLAGGNSYNEQFF. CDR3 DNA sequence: TGTGCCAGCAGCTTGGCCGGCGGAAATTCCTACAATGAGCAGTTCTTC. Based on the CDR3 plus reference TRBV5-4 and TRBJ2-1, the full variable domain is ETGVTQSPTHLIKTRGQQVTLRCSSQSGHNTVSWYQQALGQGPQFIFQYYREEENGRGNFPPRFSGLQFPNYSSELNVNALELDDSALYLCASSLAGGNSYNEQFFGPGTRLTVL.

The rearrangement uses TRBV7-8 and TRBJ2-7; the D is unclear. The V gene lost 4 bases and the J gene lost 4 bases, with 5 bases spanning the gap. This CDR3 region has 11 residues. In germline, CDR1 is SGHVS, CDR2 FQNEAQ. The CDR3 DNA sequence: TGTGCCAGCAGCTCCCAATACGAGCAGTACTTC. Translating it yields CASSSQYEQYF. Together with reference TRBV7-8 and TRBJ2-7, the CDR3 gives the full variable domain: GAGVSQSPRYKVAKRGQDVALRCDPISGHVSLFWYQQALGQGPEFLTYFQNEAQLDKSGLPSDRFFAERPEGSVSTLKIQRTQQEDSAVYLCASSSQYEQYFGPGTRLTVT.

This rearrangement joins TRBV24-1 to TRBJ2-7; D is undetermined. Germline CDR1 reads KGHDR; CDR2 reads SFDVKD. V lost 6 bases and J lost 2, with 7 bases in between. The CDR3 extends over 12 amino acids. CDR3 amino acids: CATSSETYEQYF. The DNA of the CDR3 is TGTGCCACCAGTTCGGAGACCTACGAGCAGTACTTC.

The CDR3 reads CASSPTGGVGYTF. DNA for the CDR3: TGTGCCAGTAGTCCGACAGGGGGCGTTGGCTACACCTTC. This chain joins TRBV19 and TRBJ1-2; TRBD1 matches at 10 bases. V lost 5 bases to trimming and J lost 7 bases; unmatched junction nucleotides: 4. Germline lookup yields CDR1 LNHDA and CDR2 SQIVND (reference sequence). The CDR3 runs 13 residues.

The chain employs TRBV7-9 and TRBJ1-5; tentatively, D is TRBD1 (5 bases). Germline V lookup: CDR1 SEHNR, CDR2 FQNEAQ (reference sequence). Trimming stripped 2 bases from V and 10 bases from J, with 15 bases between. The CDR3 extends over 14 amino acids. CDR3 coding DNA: TGTGCCAGCAGCTTATGGGGGGATCCGTCCCCCCAGCATTTT. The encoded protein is CASSLWGDPSPQHF.

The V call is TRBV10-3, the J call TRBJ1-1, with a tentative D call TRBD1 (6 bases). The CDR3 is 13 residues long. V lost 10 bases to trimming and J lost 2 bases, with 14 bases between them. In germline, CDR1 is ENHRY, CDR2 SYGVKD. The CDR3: CATLQQGNTEAFF. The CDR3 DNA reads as TGTGCCACACTCCAACAGGGTAACACTGAAGCTTTCTTT.

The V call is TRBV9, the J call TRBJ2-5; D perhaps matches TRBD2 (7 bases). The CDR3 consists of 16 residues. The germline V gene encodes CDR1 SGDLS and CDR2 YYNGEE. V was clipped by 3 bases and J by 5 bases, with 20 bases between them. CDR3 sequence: CASSAGTGGLGETQYF. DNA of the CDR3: TGTGCCAGCAGCGCTGGAACGGGGGGCCTGGGGGAGACCCAGTACTTC.

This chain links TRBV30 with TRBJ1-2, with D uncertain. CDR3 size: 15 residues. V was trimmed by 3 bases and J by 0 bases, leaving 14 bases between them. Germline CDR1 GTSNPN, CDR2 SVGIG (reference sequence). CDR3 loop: CAWRAEVFPNYGYTF. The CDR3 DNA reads TGTGCCTGGAGGGCTGAGGTTTTTCCTAACTATGGCTACACCTTC.

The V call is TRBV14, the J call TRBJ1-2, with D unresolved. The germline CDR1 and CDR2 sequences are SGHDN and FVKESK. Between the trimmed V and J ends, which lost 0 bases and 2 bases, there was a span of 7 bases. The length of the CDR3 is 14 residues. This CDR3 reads CASSQDRGNYGYTF. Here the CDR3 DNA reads TGTGCCAGCAGCCAAGACCGGGGAAACTATGGCTACACCTTC.

CDR3 residues: CASSRLAGYEQYF. CDR3 coding DNA: TGTGCCAGCAGCAGACTAGCGGGCTACGAGCAGTACTTC. The genes are TRBV2 and TRBJ2-7; the match to TRBD2 covers 10 bases. Germline V gene data show CDR1 as SNHLY and CDR2 as FYNNEI. The CDR3 consists of 13 residues. J was trimmed by 3 bases and V by 6 bases; bases with no gene match: 2.

CDR3 sequence (DNA): TGTGCCAGCTCGGCGGGACTAGCGGGGGGGTTTAGAGTTAATGAGCAGTTCTTC. Translating it yields CASSAGLAGGFRVNEQFF. The V and J genes are TRBV5-4 and TRBJ2-1; 16 bases match TRBD2. V was pared by 7 bases and J by 7 bases, with 14 bases of the junction left unmatched. The CDR3 extends over 18 amino acids. Germline V gene lookup returns CDR1 SGHNT and CDR2 YYREEE (reference sequence).

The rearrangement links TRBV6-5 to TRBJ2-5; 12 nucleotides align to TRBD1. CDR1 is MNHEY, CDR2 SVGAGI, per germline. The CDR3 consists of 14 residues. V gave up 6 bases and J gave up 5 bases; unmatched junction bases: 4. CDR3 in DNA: TGTGCCAGCAGCTGGGGACAGGGGGCCGAGACCCAGTACTTC. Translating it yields CASSWGQGAETQYF.

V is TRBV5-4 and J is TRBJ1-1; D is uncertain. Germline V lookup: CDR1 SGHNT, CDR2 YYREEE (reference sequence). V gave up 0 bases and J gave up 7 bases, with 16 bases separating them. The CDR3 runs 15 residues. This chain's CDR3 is CASSLGLQSLNEAFF. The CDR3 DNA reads TGTGCCAGCAGCTTGGGCTTACAGAGCCTCAATGAAGCTTTCTTT.

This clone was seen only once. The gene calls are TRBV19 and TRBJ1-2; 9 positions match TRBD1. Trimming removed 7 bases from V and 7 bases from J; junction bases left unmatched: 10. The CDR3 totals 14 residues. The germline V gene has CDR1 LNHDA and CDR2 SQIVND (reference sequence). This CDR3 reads CASIRTGAYGGYTF. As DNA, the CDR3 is TGTGCCAGTATTCGGACAGGGGCCTACGGTGGCTACACCTTC.

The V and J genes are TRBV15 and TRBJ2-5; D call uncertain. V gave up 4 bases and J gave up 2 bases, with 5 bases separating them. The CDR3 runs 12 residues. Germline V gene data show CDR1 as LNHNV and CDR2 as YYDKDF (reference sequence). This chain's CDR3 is CATSKPQETQYF. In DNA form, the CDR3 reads TGTGCCACCAGCAAGCCGCAAGAGACCCAGTACTTC.

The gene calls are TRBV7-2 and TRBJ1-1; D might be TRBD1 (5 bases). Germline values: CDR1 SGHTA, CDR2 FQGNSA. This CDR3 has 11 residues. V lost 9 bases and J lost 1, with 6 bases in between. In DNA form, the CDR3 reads TGTGCCAGAGGGGAGAACACTGAAGCTTTCTTT. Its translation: CARGENTEAFF.